Described below is a single TCR beta chain sequence and its context. Its antigen remains unidentified. The CDR3 is 17 residues long. Germline assignment: CDR1 SQVTM and CDR2 ANQGSEA. The junction had 10 bases not matched to a gene; V was cut back by 4 bases and J by 1 base. The sample originates from a study of cytomegalovirus exposure and HLA in healthy donors. Whole-study findings and limits: A classifier reportedly called cytomegalovirus status with high sensitivity and specificity. Fewer N-insertions (relative to the roughly 660-donor mean) were reportedly seen in an Asian-associated ancestry cluster in a later analysis.

It was with 60 Vbeta and 13 Jbeta primers that the PCR ran. Study processing details: Later reanalysis found 80 million or so unique TCR beta chains, some 10 million of them shared. Produced via immunoSEQ multiplex PCR; TCRdb's table is partial and in-frame only. That table supplies the V and J calls and clone size; D and trimming were determined from the DNA. Of under 60,000 clones listed, approximately 82% are singletons. The sample was PBMCs. V and J are TRBV29-1 and TRBJ1-1; 12 bases are a match to TRBD1. The TCR was taken from a man in his forties or fifties in good health and CMV-seronegative. This CDR3 is CSVGAEGQGAGNTEAFF. The DNA of the CDR3 is TGCAGCGTTGGAGCGGAGGGACAGGGGGCAGGGAACACTGAAGCTTTCTTT.